This T cell receptor (beta chain) originates from a study of CD8 T cells in ankylosing spondylitis. The ends were cut back, 3 bases at V and 0 bases at J, with 5 bases in the middle. This CDR3 comprises 13 residues. The germline V gene has CDR1 LGHDT and CDR2 YNNKEL (reference sequence). The sample holds a few counts of this clonotype. Its matching antigen is unknown. General study results and limits: The authors reported significant enrichment of disease-linked clones in matched ankylosing spondylitis synovial fluid. What appeared characteristic of ankylosing spondylitis blood was a TCR beta motif of fewer than ten highly homologous variants.

The authors made TCR beta libraries by quantitative 5'-RACE with molecular barcodes. TCRdb redid the calling of the 5' RACE reads with MiXCR, one entry per CDR3 protein. The data show about 750,000 distinct CDR3 sequences, under 20% seen once. This sequence joins TRBV3-1 and TRBJ1-2; D call uncertain. What was sequenced was blood, either unsorted or a sorted T cell fraction (not recorded which). This sequence originates from a male donor with ankylosing spondylitis. The CDR3 DNA reads as TGTGCCAGCAGCCACGGACCTAACTATGGCTACACCTTC. Its protein is CASSHGPNYGYTF.